The rows below give T cell receptor beta chains drawn from one sample of a study of blood T cell repertoires in COVID-19. Clones were read by immunoSEQ multiplex PCR, and TCRdb kept only the in-frame ones, dropping some. The data show about 53,000 clones, 70% to 90% seen once. Input material: peripheral blood. The receptors shown here come from a man between 65 and 85 years old with active COVID-19. The CDR3 runs from the conserved cysteine through the conserved F or W. D genes are given only for firm matches. Not every row has a clone size; where given, it reads once, few, many or a size class.

clone size	D gene	J gene	V gene	CDR3 DNA	CDR3 protein
.	TRBD1	TRBJ1-2	TRBV5-1	TGCGCCAGCAGCCCTATGACAGGGATCGGCTACACCTTC	CASSPMTGIGYTF
.	.	TRBJ2-3	TRBV9	TGTGCCAGCAGCGTAAGGGAGTTCACAGATACGCAGTATTTT	CASSVREFTDTQYF
.	.	TRBJ2-3	TRBV7-2	TGTGCCAGCAGCTTAAGGACAGGGAGGGCCGATACGCAGTATTTT	CASSLRTGRADTQYF
.	TRBD2	TRBJ2-7	TRBV5-6	TGTGCCAGCAGCTTCGGACTAGCGGATAATACCTACGAGCAGTACTTC	CASSFGLADNTYEQYF
.	.	TRBJ2-1	TRBV2	TGTGCCAGCGCGACAGGCCTCTACAATGAGCAGTTCTTC	CASATGLYNEQFF
.	.	TRBJ1-2	TRBV6-5	TGTGCCAGCAAATATTTTTGGGACAAGAGCTATGGCTACACCTTC	CASKYFWDKSYGYTF
.	TRBD1	TRBJ1-3	TRBV4-3	TGCGCCAGCAGCCTAGCGCTGAGACAGGGGGGAGGAAACACCATATATTTT	CASSLALRQGGGNTIYF
.	.	TRBJ2-7	TRBV5-1	TGCGCCAGCAGCTCAAGGGGAACCGACGAGCAGTACTTC	CASSSRGTDEQYF
once	TRBD1	TRBJ2-1	TRBV19	TGTGCCAGTAGGGCACAGGGGCCGAGCTACAATGAGCAGTTCTTC	CASRAQGPSYNEQFF
once	TRBD1	TRBJ2-2	TRBV14	TGTGCCAGCAGTCGGACAGGGAAAACCGGGGAGCTGTTTTTT	CASSRTGKTGELFF
.	TRBD1	TRBJ1-2	TRBV27	TGTGCCAGCAGGGGGACAGGGTATAGAGGCTACACCTTC	CASRGTGYRGYTF
once	.	TRBJ1-2	TRBV19	TGTGCCAGTACTACGGGGGGCGCTTCATATGGCTACACCTTC	CASTTGGASYGYTF
.	.	TRBJ1-2	TRBV7-9	TGTGCCAGCAGCCTCGGAGGGTTTGGCTACACCTTC	CASSLGGFGYTF
.	.	TRBJ1-6	TRBV10-1	TGCGCCAGCGACAGGTTCAATTCACCCCTCCACTTT	CASDRFNSPLHF
.	.	TRBJ2-7	TRBV19	TGTGCCAGTAACACCGGGGTGGTCGGCGAGCAGTACTTC	CASNTGVVGEQYF
.	.	TRBJ2-3	TRBV3-1/TRBV3-2	TGTGCCAGCAGCCAAGAGGAGGGGCTAAGGGGTACAGATACGCAGTATTTT	CASSQEEGLRGTDTQYF
.	.	TRBJ2-7	TRBV6-2/TRBV6-3	TGTGCCAGCAGTCGAGACAGATCCGAGCAGTACTTC	CASSRDRSEQYF
once	TRBD1	TRBJ2-2	TRBV2	TGTGCCAGCATGGGGACAGTGAACACCGGGGAGCTGTTTTTT	CASMGTVNTGELFF
few	.	TRBJ1-2	TRBV6-2/TRBV6-3	TGTGCCAGCAGTAACAGGGTATACTATGGCTACACCTTC	CASSNRVYYGYTF
few	.	TRBJ2-7	TRBV7-8	TGTGCCAGCAGCTTAGTCGGACTTCACTCCTACGAGCAGTACTTC	CASSLVGLHSYEQYF
.	.	TRBJ2-2	TRBV11-3	TGTGCCAGCAGCTTAGTGGGACACACAAACGGGGAGCTGTTTTTT	CASSLVGHTNGELFF
.	.	TRBJ2-6	TRBV19	TGTGCCAGTAGTGCTACAGGTCTCTCTGGGGCCAACGTCCTGACTTTC	CASSATGLSGANVLTF
.	TRBD2	TRBJ2-7	TRBV5-6	TGTGCCAGCAGCTTGTACAGCGGGGTAAACTCCTACGAGCAGTACTTC	CASSLYSGVNSYEQYF
.	TRBD1	TRBJ2-5	TRBV5-1	TGCGCCAGCAGCGGAAGGGGGCGCATGGAGACCCAGTACTTC	CASSGRGRMETQYF
.	TRBD1	TRBJ1-1	TRBV6-5	TGTGCCAGCTCGTTAGGACAGGGAGGTACTGAAGCTTTCTTT	CASSLGQGGTEAFF
.	TRBD1	TRBJ1-2	TRBV7-9	TGTGCCAGCAGCCAGCTGACCCCCGGGACAGGCTATGGCTACACCTTC	CASSQLTPGTGYGYTF
once	TRBD2	TRBJ2-1	TRBV18	TGTGCCAGCTCACCACGGACTAGCGGGGGGGCCAATGAGCAGTTCTTC	CASSPRTSGGANEQFF
.	TRBD2	TRBJ2-1	TRBV6-2/TRBV6-3	TGTGCCAGCAGTTACTTGACTAGCGGGGCTTCCTACAATGAGCAGTTCTTC	CASSYLTSGASYNEQFF
once	.	TRBJ1-1	TRBV4-3	TGCGCCAGCAGCCAGGGACTGATCAATGAAGCTTTCTTT	CASSQGLINEAFF
.	TRBD1	TRBJ1-2	TRBV29-1	TGCAGCGCCACAGGGGAGACTAACTATGGCTACACCTTC	CSATGETNYGYTF
.	.	TRBJ1-1	TRBV9	TGTGCCAGCAGCCGGGGGGGATCTAACACTGAAGCTTTCTTT	CASSRGGSNTEAFF
few	.	TRBJ1-2	TRBV25-1	TGTGCCAGCAAGAGGGAGGGAGGGGCCGGCTACACCTTC	CASKREGGAGYTF
.	.	TRBJ2-7	TRBV3-1/TRBV3-2	TGTGCCAGCAGCCAAGACCTGGCCGCGGGGATAGCCTACGAGCAGTACTTC	CASSQDLAAGIAYEQYF
.	TRBD1	TRBJ1-1	TRBV5-1	TGCGCCAGCAGCTTAGCCGGACAGGGTTCTGAAGCTTTCTTT	CASSLAGQGSEAFF
.	TRBD2	TRBJ2-1	TRBV7-6	TGTGCCAGCAGCTCCCAGGATGCGGGGGGGAGCTCCTACAATGAGCAGTTCTTC	CASSSQDAGGSSYNEQFF
.	TRBD1	TRBJ2-1	TRBV15	TGTGCCACCAACATTGTCGGGGACGAAGGGGGCGTAGACAATGAGCAGTTCTTC	CATNIVGDEGGVDNEQFF
once	.	TRBJ1-3	TRBV2	TGTGCCAGCACGTCCCAGGACACCATATATTTT	CASTSQDTIYF
once	.	TRBJ2-3	TRBV18	TGTGCCAGCTCACCACCTTCCCAGGGATCAGATACGCAGTATTTT	CASSPPSQGSDTQYF
.	TRBD1	TRBJ1-2	TRBV2	TGTGCCAGCAGTGAAGCCCCGACAGGGTCGGGTGGCTACACCTTC	CASSEAPTGSGGYTF
.	TRBD2	TRBJ2-1	TRBV10-3	TGTGCCATCAGGGGGGGACTAGCGGCTCTATCCTACAATGAGCAGTTCTTC	CAIRGGLAALSYNEQFF
.	TRBD1	TRBJ2-2	TRBV6-2/TRBV6-3	TGTGCCAGCAGCCCCGGGACAGGTCGGTGGTCCGGGGAGCTGTTTTTT	CASSPGTGRWSGELFF